The sample holds many counts of the clone carrying this TCR beta chain. Its specificity is not known. The diagnoses drew upon clinical symptoms, serum thyroxine and TRAb, thyroid ultrasound and orbital computed tomography. Germline V gives CDR1 MDHEN, CDR2 SYDVKM. The V end lost 5 bases, the J end lost 8 bases, and 9 bases lay between the germline ends. The CDR3 loop spans 11 amino acids. From RNA transcripts, TCR beta CDR3 regions were amplified. The HTBI primer set was used in a first-round RT-PCR of the TCR CDR3. TCRdb processed the multiplex PCR reads anew with MiXCR; each CDR3 protein has one entry. Here the sample spans about 350,000 distinct CDR3 sequences, 15% to 20% being singletons. The sample originates from a study of T cells in Graves' hyperthyroidism and ophthalmopathy. Regarding the study as a whole: Most clonotypes expanded in thyroid above 0.001 were likewise present in blood. A model of 13 V-J pairs discriminated ophthalmopathy from stable hyperthyroidism.

Material for sequencing was blood. This sequence originates from a woman in her thirties or forties with Graves' ophthalmopathy. The V call is TRBV28, the J call TRBJ1-1; no clear D. CDR3 nucleotides: TGTGCCAGCAGTGAAGGACGGGAAGCTTTCTTT. Translated, it gives CASSEGREAFF.